This TCR beta chain is from a study of T cell repertoires in cytomegalovirus infection. TCRdb re-called the reads through MiXCR, storing one row per CDR3 protein. Of roughly 600,000 distinct CDR3 sequences detected, 20% to 25% appear once; the ten largest clones hold roughly 8%. Trimming at V came to 7 bases and at J to 2 bases, leaving 10 bases not matched to a gene. Germline lookup yields CDR1 MNHEY and CDR2 SVGEGT. This CDR3 has 15 residues. The origin of this receptor is a human donor in good health (CMV status not recorded). Some clones in this sample may be carry-over from other donors' samples. Sequencing used CD8+ T cells from PBMCs. This chain uses TRBV6-2 or TRBV6-3 with TRBJ1-1; 7 bases agree with TRBD1. CDR3 DNA: TGTGCCAGCAAACCAACAGGGGAGCTCAACACTGAAGCTTTCTTT. It translates to CASKPTGELNTEAFF.